These 8 T cell receptor beta chains were sequenced from one sample in a study of cytomegalovirus exposure and HLA in healthy donors. Both 60 Vbeta primers and 13 Jbeta primers went into the PCR. Generated by immunoSEQ multiplex PCR, the TCRdb table keeps only in-frame clones and is missing some. This sample's table has roughly 78,000 clones. Sequencing was done on a sample of PBMCs. The receptors were gathered from a boy younger than 18 in good health and CMV-seronegative.

This chain connects TRBV5-1 to TRBJ1-1; D call uncertain. Germline assignment: CDR1 SGHRS and CDR2 YFSETQ. Trimming took off 0 bases at V and 6 bases at J, with 15 bases between the two ends. This CDR3 region has 15 residues. This chain's CDR3 is CASSLDRAGRPEAFF. The CDR3, as DNA: TGCGCCAGCAGCTTGGATCGGGCGGGAAGGCCTGAAGCTTTCTTT.

The gene calls are TRBV10-3 and TRBJ1-4, with D possibly matching TRBD1 (5 bases). This CDR3 has 12 residues. The V gene lost 3 bases and the J gene lost 8 bases, with 7 bases spanning the gap. CDR1 and CDR2 from the germline V gene are ENHRY and SYGVKD. The CDR3 DNA is TGTGCCATCAGTGACAGGGCGGAAAAACTGTTTTTT. Translating it yields CAISDRAEKLFF.

The chain links TRBV7-3 to TRBJ2-1; D uncertain. V lost 5 bases, J lost 0 bases, and 11 bases lay in between. This CDR3 is 15 amino acids long. Looked up from germline, CDR1 is SGHTA and CDR2 is FQGTGA. CDR3 protein: CASSPTYSSYNEQFF. Written as DNA, the CDR3 is TGTGCCAGCAGCCCGACTTATAGCTCCTACAATGAGCAGTTCTTC.

This rearrangement joins TRBV5-1 to TRBJ1-1, with TRBD1 matching 7 bases. CDR1 is SGHRS and CDR2 is YFSETQ in the germline V gene. The CDR3 loop spans 15 amino acids. Germline trimming cut 4 bases from V and 4 bases from J; bases unmatched to any gene: 10. The CDR3 reads CASSALQGFGTEAFF. As DNA, the CDR3 is TGCGCCAGCAGCGCCCTACAGGGGTTTGGCACTGAAGCTTTCTTT.

The chain is built from TRBV18 and TRBJ1-5; a weak D match, TRBD1 (5 bases). Trimming shortened V by 4 bases and J by 3 bases, and 13 bases separated the two germline ends. CDR1 KGHSH and CDR2 LQKENI come from the germline V gene. This CDR3 has 15 amino acids. CDR3: CASSQTAGINQPQHF. CDR3 nucleotides: TGTGCCAGCTCACAGACGGCAGGGATCAATCAGCCCCAGCATTTT.

The V call is TRBV7-8, the J call TRBJ1-1, with D perhaps matching TRBD1 (5 bases). V lost 5 bases and J 6 bases, leaving 25 bases between the germline ends. This CDR3 spans 17 amino acids. Germline-derived CDR1 and CDR2 are SGHVS and FQNEAQ. The CDR3 loop is CASSPEGVGRSSSEAFF. The CDR3 DNA is TGTGCCAGCAGCCCAGAAGGGGTCGGCAGGTCTTCGTCTGAAGCTTTCTTT.

This sequence joins TRBV5-1 and TRBJ2-1; TRBD2 matches 8 bases. Germline CDR1 SGHRS, CDR2 YFSETQ. Unmatched junction bases numbered 9, after V lost 4 bases and J lost 0 bases. This CDR3 is 17 amino acids long. In DNA, the CDR3 is TGCGCCAGCAGCCACACTAGCGGTTCAAGCTCCTACAATGAGCAGTTCTTC. Translation gives CASSHTSGSSSYNEQFF.

The genes are TRBV4-2 and TRBJ1-6; possibly TRBD1 for D (5 bases). The germline V gene encodes CDR1 LGHNA and CDR2 YNFKEQ. V gave up 4 bases and J gave up 14 bases, with 24 bases separating them. The CDR3 is made up of 16 amino acids. The CDR3, as DNA: TGTGCCAGCAGCCTAGATCCAGGGCTCTCGCGGGGAACCCTCCACTTT. Translation: CASSLDPGLSRGTLHF.